These 24 T cell receptor beta chains were all obtained from the same sample, sequenced in a study of shared clonotypes between healthy human individuals. Using immunoSEQ multiplex PCR, the repertoire was profiled, and TCRdb retains in-frame clones only, with some absent. The table records 450,000 to 650,000 clones, just over 75% of them present only once. Material: PBMCs. The receptor set was obtained from a woman aged 40 to 50 in good health. Some clones in this sample may be carry-over from other donors' samples.

The chain employs TRBV7-3 and TRBJ2-3; D gene unclear. The germline V and J ends were trimmed by 2 bases and 6 bases, with 12 bases remaining between them. CDR3 length: 14 amino acids. Germline loops: CDR1 SGHTA, CDR2 FQGTGA. This CDR3 reads CASSLGRASDTQYF. The DNA for the CDR3 is TGTGCCAGCAGCTTAGGAAGGGCATCGGATACGCAGTATTTT.

The chain couples TRBV2 to TRBJ2-7; D ambiguous. The length of the CDR3 is 13 residues. CDR1 is SNHLY, CDR2 FYNNEI, per germline. Trimming took 4 bases from V and 6 from J, leaving 13 bases between them. The CDR3 spells CASSALGFGEQYF. For the CDR3, the DNA is TGTGCCAGCAGTGCTCTAGGGTTTGGCGAGCAGTACTTC.

V usage is TRBV27 and J usage is TRBJ2-2; D may correspond to TRBD1 or TRBD2 (5 bases each). With 7 bases removed from V and 3 bases from J, the gap between germline ends came to 12 bases. Germline values: CDR1 MNHEY, CDR2 SMNVEV (reference sequence). The CDR3 is 14 amino acids. CDR3 DNA: TGTGCCAGCATGCACAGAGGGGACACCGGGGAGCTGTTTTTT. Protein product: CASMHRGDTGELFF.

A single count supports this clone. The chain is built from TRBV18 and TRBJ2-7; D might be TRBD2 (5 bases). V was clipped by 3 bases and J by 3 bases, with 9 bases between them. CDR3 length: 13 residues. In germline, CDR1 is KGHSH, CDR2 LQKENI. The CDR3 region is CASSPSGNYEQYF. CDR3 DNA sequence: TGTGCCAGCTCACCGTCGGGGAACTACGAGCAGTACTTC. The full variable domain, its missing parts supplied by reference TRBV18 and TRBJ2-7, is NAGVMQNPRHLVRRRGQEARLRCSPMKGHSHVYWYRQLPEEGLKFMVYLQKENIIDESGMPKERFSAEFPKEGPSILRIQQVVRGDSAAYFCASSPSGNYEQYFGPGTRLTVT.

The V and J genes are TRBV7-9 and TRBJ2-3; 12 bases line up with TRBD2. This CDR3 is 17 amino acids long. J was trimmed by 6 bases and V by 4 bases; bases with no gene match: 11. Germline V gene lookup returns CDR1 SEHNR and CDR2 FQNEAQ (reference sequence). The CDR3 sequence is CASSSRASGRGEDTQYF. The CDR3, as DNA: TGTGCCAGCAGCTCTCGGGCTAGCGGGAGGGGAGAGGATACGCAGTATTTT. The whole variable domain, filled in from reference TRBV7-9 and TRBJ2-3, reads DTGVSQNPRHKITKRGQNVTFRCDPISEHNRLYWYRQTLGQGPEFLTYFQNEAQLEKSRLLSDRFSAERPKGSFSTLEIQRTEQGDSAMYLCASSSRASGRGEDTQYFGPGTRLTVL.

This clone came up a few times. The chain employs TRBV4-2 and TRBJ1-5, with TRBD1 matching over 8 bases. This CDR3 is 15 amino acids long. Trimming removed 4 bases from V and 5 bases from J; junction bases left unmatched: 7. Germline lookup yields CDR1 LGHNA and CDR2 YNFKEQ. For the CDR3, the DNA is TGTGCCAGCAGCCCGGACAGGGAAGTTCATCAGCCCCAGCATTTT. Amino acids: CASSPDREVHQPQHF.

In its sample, this clone was seen many times. This sequence joins TRBV5-4 and TRBJ2-1; D is perhaps TRBD1 (6 bases). Trimming cost V 6 bases and J 5 bases, with 18 bases left between them. Germline assignment: CDR1 SGHNT and CDR2 YYREEE (reference sequence). The CDR3 has 15 residues. CDR3 loop: CASKSGVANDNEQFF. The CDR3 region has the DNA TGTGCCAGCAAGTCAGGGGTGGCGAACGACAATGAGCAGTTCTTC.

The chain couples TRBV7-9 to TRBJ2-1, with D tentatively TRBD2 (5 bases). The CDR3 is made up of 15 amino acids. Germline CDR1 is SEHNR and CDR2 is FQNEAQ (reference sequence). V lost 3 bases and J lost 2, with 11 bases in between. The CDR3 loop reads CASSLDGEAYNEQFF. In DNA, the CDR3 is TGTGCCAGCAGCTTGGACGGGGAAGCCTACAATGAGCAGTTCTTC.

This clone was seen at least ten times. The CDR3 spells CASSSSTGVGNTIYF. The CDR3, as DNA: TGTGCCAGCAGCTCATCAACAGGGGTTGGAAACACCATATATTTT. The J gene is TRBJ1-3, the V gene TRBV11-3, with 7 bases lining up with TRBD1. Trimming removed 4 bases from V and 3 bases from J; junction bases left unmatched: 6. The germline CDR1 and CDR2 sequences are SGHNT and YENEEA. This CDR3 comprises 15 residues.

This clone was observed a few times. The chain joins TRBV28 to TRBJ1-1, with unresolved D. Germline V CDR1 and CDR2: MDHEN, SYDVKM. This CDR3 is 12 amino acids long. Deletions cut 2 bases from V and 1 base from J, with 2 bases between. CDR3 sequence (DNA): TGTGCCAGCAGTTTACAGAACACTGAAGCTTTCTTT. Amino acids: CASSLQNTEAFF.

The rearrangement links TRBV9 to TRBJ2-1; the D gene is possibly TRBD2 (6 bases). This CDR3 is built from 16 residues. Germline V gene sequence: CDR1 SGDLS, CDR2 YYNGEE. Trimming shortened V by 0 bases and J by 2 bases, and 12 bases separated the two germline ends. The CDR3 bases are TGTGCCAGCAGCGTAGGTTGGAGGGGTACCTACAATGAGCAGTTCTTC. The encoded protein is CASSVGWRGTYNEQFF.

Comment on this clone: This same CDR3 is encoded by further DNA sequences in the sample. The CDR3 is CASSLIGTGYGYTF. DNA of the CDR3: TGTGCCAGCAGTTTAATAGGTACAGGCTATGGCTACACCTTC. J is TRBJ1-2 and V is TRBV28, with D perhaps matching TRBD1 (5 bases). V gave up 2 bases and J gave up 4 bases, with 11 bases separating them. Germline V gene lookup returns CDR1 MDHEN and CDR2 SYDVKM. The CDR3 sequence is 14 residues long.

With regard to this clone: A far larger clone is only one base removed, so a read error is likely. The chain uses TRBV18 and TRBJ2-6; 13 bases are a match to TRBD2. The CDR3 contains 19 residues. With V trimmed by 1 base and J by 2 bases, 5 bases remained unmatched. CDR1 KGHSH and CDR2 LQKENI come from the germline V gene. CDR3 region: CASSPLALAGGPGANVLTF. The CDR3, as DNA: TGTGCCAGCTCACCACTCGCACTAGCGGGAGGGCCTGGGGCCAACGTCCTGACTTTC.

The genes are TRBV19 and TRBJ2-7; TRBD2 is a possible D gene (6 bases). The CDR3 extends over 12 amino acids. V was clipped by 4 bases and J by 3 bases, with 7 bases between them. Germline-derived CDR1 and CDR2 are LNHDA and SQIVND (reference sequence). CDR3 residues: CASSSSGYEQYF. DNA for the CDR3: TGTGCCAGTAGTAGTAGCGGCTACGAGCAGTACTTC. Complete variable domain (other parts from reference TRBV19 and TRBJ2-7): DGGITQSPKYLFRKEGQNVTLSCEQNLNHDAMYWYRQDPGQGLRLIYYSQIVNDFQKGDIAEGYSVSREKKESFPLTVTSAQKNPTAFYLCASSSSGYEQYFGPGTRLTVT.

The chain has TRBV27 and TRBJ1-2; 8 bases fit TRBD1. The germline CDR1 and CDR2 sequences are MNHEY and SMNVEV (reference sequence). The CDR3 loop spans 13 amino acids. J was trimmed by 6 bases and V by 3 bases; bases with no gene match: 3. CDR3 sequence reads: CASSFQGANGYTF. The CDR3 DNA sequence: TGTGCCAGCAGTTTTCAGGGGGCTAATGGCTACACCTTC.

As to this clone: The sample holds other DNA sequences that translate to the same CDR3. The chain joins TRBV30 to TRBJ1-1, with D possibly matching TRBD1 (6 bases). CDR3 length equals 13 residues. Trimming took 3 bases from V and 0 from J, leaving 8 bases between them. Per germline, CDR1 GTSNPN and CDR2 SVGIG (reference sequence). The CDR3, as DNA: TGTGCCTGGAGCCGGACAGTGAACACTGAAGCTTTCTTT. It is translated as CAWSRTVNTEAFF. Combining the CDR3 with reference TRBV30 and TRBJ1-1 gives the whole variable domain SQTIHQWPATLVQPVGSPLSLECTVEGTSNPNLYWYRQAAGRGLQLLFYSVGIGQISSEVPQNLSASRPQDRQFILSSKKLLLSDSGFYLCAWSRTVNTEAFFGQGTRLTVV.

This chain joins TRBV7-2 and TRBJ2-2, with D uncertain. Germline CDR1 SGHTA, CDR2 FQGNSA. This CDR3 is 16 amino acids long. The ends were cut back, 5 bases at V and 7 bases at J, with 20 bases in the middle. DNA of the CDR3: TGTGCCAGCAGCGCCATTGGCCCCCTATCTGGCGGGGAGCTGTTTTTT. Residues: CASSAIGPLSGGELFF.

This clone has just a few counts. The rearrangement uses TRBV9 and TRBJ1-1; 9 bases are shared with TRBD1. The germline V gene encodes CDR1 SGDLS and CDR2 YYNGEE. This CDR3 has 14 residues. With 0 bases clipped from V and 4 bases from J, the junction kept 1 base outside the gene matches. CDR3 loop: CASSVGDRATEAFF. In DNA, the CDR3 is TGTGCCAGCAGCGTAGGGGACAGGGCCACTGAAGCTTTCTTT.

The chain combines TRBV7-6 with TRBJ1-4; D is ambiguous. The germline V gene encodes CDR1 SGHVS and CDR2 FNYEAQ. Trimming took off 1 base at V and 8 bases at J, with 14 bases between the two ends. The CDR3 spans 15 residues. CDR3 in DNA: TGTGCCAGCAGCTTAGGCAGGTCGACCGGGGAAAAACTGTTTTTT. Protein product: CASSLGRSTGEKLFF. Looking up the rest from reference TRBV7-6 and TRBJ1-4 gives the full variable domain: GAGVSQSPRYKVTKRGQDVALRCDPISGHVSLYWYRQALGQGPEFLTYFNYEAQQDKSGLPNDRFSAERPEGSISTLTIQRTEQRDSAMYRCASSLGRSTGEKLFFGSGTQLSVL.

Remarks on this clone: Distinct nucleotide sequences in the sample also encode this CDR3. The chain is built from TRBV11-2 and TRBJ2-3; no definite D call. The germline V and J ends were trimmed by 0 bases and 6 bases, with 4 bases remaining between them. CDR1 and CDR2 from the germline V gene are SGHAT and FQNNGV. This CDR3 region has 12 residues. The CDR3 DNA is TGTGCCAGCAGCTTAGACCGTGATACGCAGTATTTT. This codes for CASSLDRDTQYF.

The chain is built from TRBV11-2 and TRBJ1-5; the D is unclear. CDR3 length: 15 residues. CDR1 SGHAT and CDR2 FQNNGV come from the germline V gene. Trimming took 0 bases from V and 7 from J, leaving 13 bases between them. The chain's CDR3 is CASSLDGAGGQPQHF. CDR3 bases: TGTGCCAGCAGCTTAGATGGAGCAGGAGGCCAGCCCCAGCATTTT. Drawing the rest from reference TRBV11-2 and TRBJ1-5, the complete variable domain is EAGVAQSPRYKIIEKRQSVAFWCNPISGHATLYWYQQILGQGPKLLIQFQNNGVVDDSQLPKDRFSAERLKGVDSTLKIQPAKLEDSAVYLCASSLDGAGGQPQHFGDGTRLSIL.

The rearrangement uses TRBV4-2 and TRBJ2-5, with D unclear. The CDR3 is 13 residues long. Germline V gene data show CDR1 as LGHNA and CDR2 as YNFKEQ. The V gene lost 3 bases and the J gene lost 5 bases, with 10 bases spanning the gap. CDR3 sequence reads: CASSQVDGETQYF. CDR3 coding DNA: TGTGCCAGCAGCCAGGTAGATGGGGAGACCCAGTACTTC.

This chain joins TRBV7-2 and TRBJ2-2; D is uncertain. CDR3 length: 16 residues. V was trimmed by 1 base and J by 0 bases, leaving 9 bases between them. Germline V CDR1 and CDR2: SGHTA, FQGNSA. Written as DNA, the CDR3 is TGTGCCAGCAGCTTAGTCGCAGGACCGAACACCGGGGAGCTGTTTTTT. Amino acid sequence: CASSLVAGPNTGELFF.

The CDR3 DNA reads TGTGCCAGCAGCGTGGGTAGCGGGGCCTCCTACGAGCAGTACTTC. It translates to CASSVGSGASYEQYF. The chain links TRBV9 to TRBJ2-7; TRBD2 agrees at 8 bases. This CDR3 contains 15 residues. The germline V gene has CDR1 SGDLS and CDR2 YYNGEE. Trimming removed 2 bases from V and 0 bases from J; junction bases left unmatched: 4.